The entry that follows covers one T cell receptor beta chain sequence. It lacks a known antigen. Base qualities are missing; no much larger clone stands one base away. Lymph node samples came from the axillary draining lymph nodes of breast cancer patients. For sequencing, an Illumina HiSeq 2000 was employed. Multiplex PCR amplification was used to generate the TCR beta chain libraries. The amplified TCR beta chain products were analyzed by high-throughput sequencing. TCRdb's own reprocessing of the public reads used fastp at Q25 and MiXCR and kept productive beta chains. Entries that share a CDR3 protein sequence are merged under the most common genes and DNA. The sample table contains roughly 110,000 distinct CDR3 sequences; only one count was recorded for 30% of them. The ten largest make up under 6% of the sample. Cut back by 4 bases and 4 bases, the V and J ends lie 15 bases apart. CDR1 and CDR2 are read off the germline V gene as SGHTA and FQGNSA. The CDR3 numbers 15 residues from cysteine through phenylalanine. Only the CDR3 region is kept as DNA, spanning 45 bases read in frame from base 1.

This sample was included in a study of breast tumors, draining lymph nodes, adjacent tissues (dated by TCRdb to the mid-2010s). In the study overall: The study compared TCR beta repertoires across tumor, adjacent nontumor tissue and axillary lymph nodes from breast cancer patients. In human breast cancer, the study set out to evaluate how tumor, surrounding tissue and draining lymph node repertoires relate to one another and whether T cells may move between these sites. On the study overall, not on this receptor specifically: Tumor T-cell repertoires showed less diversity than lymph node repertoires and more diversity than nontumor tissue repertoires, and tumor T-cell repertoires showed preferential V and J gene usage. Tumor and nontumor tissue repertoires were found to be significantly more similar in luminal-like than in basal-like breast cancer. The data were considered consistent with most tumor T cells being derived from the lymph node and subsequently expanding within tumor tissue. Rather than being directly demonstrated, the conclusion that tumor T cells originate in lymph nodes was presented as consistent with a hypothesis.

The clonotype comes from a female donor with breast cancer. Some clones in this sample may be carry-over from other donors' samples. The chain joins TRBV7-2 to TRBJ2-3, with the D gene not clear enough to name. The sample comprised axillary lymph node tissue. The CDR3 amino acid sequence is: CASSSSYRLPDTQYF. The DNA sequence follows: TGTGCCAGCAGCTCCAGCTATCGGCTCCCAGATACGCAGTATTTT.